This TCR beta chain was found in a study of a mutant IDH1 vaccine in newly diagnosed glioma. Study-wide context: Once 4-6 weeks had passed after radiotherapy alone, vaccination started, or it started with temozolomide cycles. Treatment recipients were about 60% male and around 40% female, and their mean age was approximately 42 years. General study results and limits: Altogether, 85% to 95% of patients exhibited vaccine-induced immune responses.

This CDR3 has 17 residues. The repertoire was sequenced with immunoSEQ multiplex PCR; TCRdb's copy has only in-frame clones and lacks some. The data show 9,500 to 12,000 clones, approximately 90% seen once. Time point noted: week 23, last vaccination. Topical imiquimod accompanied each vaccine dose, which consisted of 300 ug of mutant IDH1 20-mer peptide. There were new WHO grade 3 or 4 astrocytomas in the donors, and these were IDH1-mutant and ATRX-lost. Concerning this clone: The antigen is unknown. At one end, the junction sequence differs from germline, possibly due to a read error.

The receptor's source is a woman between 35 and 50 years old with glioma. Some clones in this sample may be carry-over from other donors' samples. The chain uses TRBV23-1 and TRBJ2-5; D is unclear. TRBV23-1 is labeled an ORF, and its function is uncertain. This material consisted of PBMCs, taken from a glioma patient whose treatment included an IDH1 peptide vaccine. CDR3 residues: CASIQRVYGPLQETQYF. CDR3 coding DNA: TGCGCCAGCATTCAAAGGGTTTATGGGCCACTCCAAGAGACCCAGTACTTC.